These 28 T cell receptor beta chains came from one sample sequenced in a study of molecular identifiers for immune sequencing clone quantification. MiXCR was run by TCRdb on the PCR reads, yielding one entry per CDR3 protein. The table has 550,000 to 750,000 distinct CDR3 sequences, about 20% seen once. The sample was naive CD8+ T cells from blood, with Jurkat cell RNA spiked in. Subset reported: FACS-sorted CD8+CD4-CCR7+CD45RA+ naive T cells. Receptor source: a human donor in good health. Some libraries in this study had Jurkat cell RNA spiked in.

The rearrangement links TRBV12-3 or TRBV12-4 to TRBJ2-1; no clear D gene. Trimming left V 2 bases short and J 6 bases short, with 8 bases between. This CDR3 has 13 amino acids. DNA of the CDR3: TGTGCCAGCAGTTTAAGCCGTATCAATGAGCAGTTCTTC. Its protein is CASSLSRINEQFF.

This clonotype was found a few times. This chain uses TRBV6-6 with TRBJ2-7, with 8 bases fitting TRBD2. CDR1 is MNHNY and CDR2 is SVGAGI in the germline V gene (reference sequence). The CDR3 sequence is 16 residues long. V lost 2 bases and J lost 2; bases outside the gene matches: 8. The CDR3 protein is CASSYPTSVETYEQYF. CDR3 nucleotide sequence: TGTGCCAGCAGTTACCCGACTAGCGTAGAAACCTACGAGCAGTACTTC.

This clonotype was detected many times. This rearrangement joins TRBV11-2 to TRBJ2-5, with D uncertain. The CDR3 contains 14 residues. V was shortened by 4 bases and J by 1 base, with 10 bases between the two germline ends. Germline V gene lookup returns CDR1 SGHAT and CDR2 FQNNGV. The CDR3 sequence: CASSSHPFQETQYF. The DNA of the CDR3 is TGTGCCAGCAGCTCTCACCCCTTCCAAGAGACCCAGTACTTC. The whole variable domain, filled in from reference TRBV11-2 and TRBJ2-5, reads EAGVAQSPRYKIIEKRQSVAFWCNPISGHATLYWYQQILGQGPKLLIQFQNNGVVDDSQLPKDRFSAERLKGVDSTLKIQPAKLEDSAVYLCASSSHPFQETQYFGPGTRLLVL.

V and J are TRBV27 and TRBJ1-2, with 8 nucleotides matching TRBD1. This CDR3 spans 12 amino acids. The ends lost 6 bases at V and 6 bases at J; junction bases unmatched: 3. Germline CDR1 is MNHEY and CDR2 is SMNVEV (reference sequence). CDR3 coding DNA: TGTGCCAGCAGGTCAGGGGGCCATGGCTACACCTTC. It yields the protein CASRSGGHGYTF.

This clonotype was seen ten or more times. The J gene is TRBJ1-1, the V gene TRBV5-1; 7 nucleotides agree with TRBD1. The V gene end was trimmed by 0 bases and the J gene end by 1 base; junction bases not matched to a gene: 3. This CDR3 is 15 amino acids long. CDR1 and CDR2 from the germline V gene are SGHRS and YFSETQ. CDR3 DNA: TGCGCCAGCAGCTTGGTGGGACAGACGAACACTGAAGCTTTCTTT. Encoded protein: CASSLVGQTNTEAFF.

This clonotype was recorded many times. The chain is built from TRBV29-1 and TRBJ2-1, with TRBD1 identical over 8 bases. V was clipped by 5 bases and J by 0 bases; unmatched bases: 3. Germline loops: CDR1 SQVTM, CDR2 ANQGSEA. This CDR3 contains 14 residues. CDR3 loop: CSVIQGDSYNEQFF. DNA of the CDR3: TGCAGCGTTATACAGGGGGACTCCTACAATGAGCAGTTCTTC.

This clonotype has a count of ten or more. The V and J genes are TRBV27 and TRBJ1-1; 7 bases line up with TRBD1. This CDR3 contains 15 residues. Looked up from germline, CDR1 is MNHEY and CDR2 is SMNVEV (reference sequence). The trim removed 1 base at V and 4 bases at J, leaving 6 bases unmatched. CDR3 in amino acids: CASSLFTGDVTEAFF. CDR3 coding DNA: TGTGCCAGCAGTTTATTTACAGGGGACGTCACTGAAGCTTTCTTT.

This clonotype came up many times. This chain joins TRBV6-1 and TRBJ2-3; 8 bases align to TRBD1. CDR1 MNHNS and CDR2 SASEGT come from the germline V gene. V shed 6 bases and J 6 bases; nucleotides not matched to a gene: 11. The CDR3 runs 15 residues. CDR3 nucleotide sequence: TGTGCCAGCAGAAACCGTTACGGACAGGGCGATACGCAGTATTTT. Protein sequence: CASRNRYGQGDTQYF.

This clonotype was detected ten times or more. The chain has TRBV11-2 and TRBJ2-2, with 7 bases that match TRBD2. From germline, CDR1 is SGHAT and CDR2 FQNNGV. Trimming cost V 5 bases and J 6 bases; bases outside gene matches: 9. CDR3 size: 15 residues. For the CDR3, the DNA is TGTGCCAGCAGCGGAGGACTAGTTTTTCCCGGGGAGCTGTTTTTT. Amino acids: CASSGGLVFPGELFF.

J is TRBJ1-1 and V is TRBV6-6, with 8 bases that match TRBD1. The V and J ends lost 6 bases and 1 base, in that order; junction bases with no gene match: 13. CDR1 is MNHNY, CDR2 SVGAGI, per germline (reference sequence). The CDR3 contains 17 residues. Here the CDR3 reads CASSLRQGSVQNTEAFF. In nucleotides, the CDR3 is TGTGCCAGCAGCCTTCGACAGGGGTCTGTACAGAACACTGAAGCTTTCTTT.

In its sample, this clonotype was seen a few times. The chain couples TRBV4-3 to TRBJ1-2, with 10 bases fitting TRBD1. In germline, CDR1 is LGHNA, CDR2 YSLEER. The CDR3 runs 16 residues. The trim removed 4 bases at V and 0 bases at J, leaving 5 bases unmatched. The CDR3 region has the DNA TGCGCCAGCAGCCCCGCGGGGACAGGGGCTAACTATGGCTACACCTTC. Translated: CASSPAGTGANYGYTF.

J is TRBJ1-5 and V is TRBV19, with D possibly being TRBD1 (5 bases). The CDR3 runs to 15 residues. CDR1 LNHDA and CDR2 SQIVND come from the germline V gene (reference sequence). V lost 5 bases and J 6 bases, leaving 17 bases between the germline ends. The CDR3 here is CASSLGGSGFQPQHF. The CDR3 DNA reads as TGTGCCAGTAGTTTGGGGGGTTCTGGGTTTCAGCCCCAGCATTTT. The whole variable domain, filled in from reference TRBV19 and TRBJ1-5, reads DGGITQSPKYLFRKEGQNVTLSCEQNLNHDAMYWYRQDPGQGLRLIYYSQIVNDFQKGDIAEGYSVSREKKESFPLTVTSAQKNPTAFYLCASSLGGSGFQPQHFGDGTRLSIL.

V gene TRBV19 combines with J gene TRBJ2-6; D remains ambiguous. The CDR3 spans 16 residues. Per the germline V gene, CDR1 is LNHDA and CDR2 is SQIVND (reference sequence). V gave up 7 bases and J gave up 2 bases, with 15 bases separating them. For the CDR3, the DNA is TGTGCCAGTACTCCCGGTCCAGGCGCTGGGGCCAACGTCCTGACTTTC. Translated: CASTPGPGAGANVLTF.

This clonotype was seen repeatedly, ten times or more. The V and J genes are TRBV7-9 and TRBJ1-1; no reliable D call. V shed 5 bases and J shed 0 bases, with 13 bases lying between them. Germline V gene data show CDR1 as SEHNR and CDR2 as FQNEAQ (reference sequence). The CDR3 is 15 residues long. As DNA, the CDR3 is TGTGCCAGCAGCCCACCGTGGAGCATGAACACTGAAGCTTTCTTT. It yields the protein CASSPPWSMNTEAFF.

This clonotype came up many times. This chain uses TRBV7-9 with TRBJ1-1, with D unresolved. Trimming took 7 bases from V and 1 from J, leaving 10 bases between them. This CDR3 spans 13 amino acids. The germline gives CDR1 SEHNR, CDR2 FQNEAQ (reference sequence). The CDR3 loop is CASTPTANTEAFF. The CDR3 DNA reads TGTGCCAGCACACCAACAGCGAACACTGAAGCTTTCTTT.

A word on this clonotype: The junction departs from the called germline gene at one end, perhaps through a read error. V gene TRBV5-5 combines with J gene TRBJ2-2, with a weak D call TRBD2 (6 bases). The CDR3 loop spans 12 amino acids. Germline V CDR1 and CDR2: SGHKS, YYEKEE (reference sequence). Written as DNA, the CDR3 is TGTGCCAGCAGCTGGGACTCCGGGGGGCTGTTTTTT. As protein: CASSWDSGGLFF. The entire variable domain, with the rest obtained from reference TRBV5-5 and TRBJ2-2, is as follows: DAGVTQSPTHLIKTRGQQVTLRCSPISGHKSVSWYQQVLGQGPQFIFQYYEKEERGRGNFPDRFSARQFPNYSSELNVNALLLGDSALYLCASSWDSGGLFFGEGSRLTVL.

This clonotype appeared once. The conserved phenylalanine or tryptophan is not found at the CDR3 terminus, so this likely reflects a read error. The V and J genes are TRBV28 and TRBJ2-3; 8 nucleotides match TRBD2. In germline, CDR1 is MDHEN, CDR2 SYDVKM. The CDR3 is made up of 17 amino acids. Trimming at V came to 5 bases and at J to 1 base, leaving 11 bases not matched to a gene. CDR3 nucleotide sequence: TGTGCCAGCAGTCCACCCGGGGGGGCGGGGGGCACAGATACGCAGTATCTT. The encoded protein is CASSPPGGAGGTDTQYL.

This clonotype came up a few times. The chain has TRBV6-1 and TRBJ2-3; D not resolved. This CDR3 is 11 amino acids long. V lost 3 bases and J lost 6, with 4 bases in between. CDR1 is MNHNS and CDR2 is SASEGT in the germline V gene. The DNA of the CDR3 is TGTGCCAGCAGTGATGTGGATACGCAGTATTTT. This sequence encodes CASSDVDTQYF.

This clonotype was detected a few times. The genes are TRBV6-2 or TRBV6-3 and TRBJ2-7, with no clear D. V was clipped by 4 bases and J by 2 bases, with 9 bases between them. Germline V CDR1 and CDR2: MNHEY, SVGEGT. The CDR3 consists of 13 residues. The CDR3 nucleotides are TGTGCCAGCAGTTGGGTGAACACCTACGAGCAGTACTTC. Its protein is CASSWVNTYEQYF.

Details on this clonotype: With a much larger clone just one base away, this may be a read error. This chain joins TRBV2 and TRBJ2-7; D gene ambiguous. This CDR3 is 13 amino acids long. CDR1 is SNHLY, CDR2 FYNNEI, per germline. The chain's CDR3 is CASSENSLYKQYF. CDR3 coding DNA: TGTGCCAGCAGTGAGAACAGCCTCTACAAGCAGTACTTC.

This clonotype was detected a few times. The chain has TRBV7-9 and TRBJ2-1, with TRBD2 identical over 10 bases. CDR3 size: 19 residues. Trimming took 7 bases from V and 0 from J; bases not matched to a gene: 15. CDR1 and CDR2 (germline): SEHNR, FQNEAQ (reference sequence). In DNA, the CDR3 is TGTGCCAGCACCCCAATAGCGGGGGGCCCCCTACTCTCCTACAATGAGCAGTTCTTC. This sequence encodes CASTPIAGGPLLSYNEQFF.

The chain has TRBV27 and TRBJ1-2, with D uncertain. V lost 3 bases and J 0 bases, leaving 8 bases between the germline ends. The CDR3 covers 14 residues. Germline CDR1 MNHEY, CDR2 SMNVEV (reference sequence). CDR3 sequence: CASSLSHPNYGYTF. In DNA form, the CDR3 reads TGTGCCAGCAGTTTGTCACACCCTAACTATGGCTACACCTTC.

A word on this clonotype: Just one base apart from a much larger clone, this may be a read error. The V gene is TRBV5-6, the J gene TRBJ2-5; D uncertain. Germline CDR1 SGHDT, CDR2 YYEEEE. This CDR3 spans 12 amino acids. V was trimmed by 4 bases and J by 6 bases, leaving 10 bases between them. The CDR3 sequence is CASSQRDKTQYF. The CDR3 DNA is TGTGCCAGCAGCCAGCGCGATAAGACCCAGTACTTC.

This rearrangement joins TRBV29-1 to TRBJ2-1, with 10 bases lining up with TRBD2. Germline trimming cut 2 bases from V and 10 bases from J; bases unmatched to any gene: 17. Germline CDR1 SQVTM, CDR2 ANQGSEA. The CDR3 extends over 17 amino acids. The DNA of the CDR3 is TGCAGCGTTGAAAGGGGATTAGCGGGAGGAATAGGGCGGGAGCAGTTCTTC. Translated: CSVERGLAGGIGREQFF.

This clonotype appeared a few times. At one of its ends the junction is not consistent with the germline gene, which may arise from a read error. V gene TRBV12-3 or TRBV12-4 combines with J gene TRBJ2-7; TRBD2 is a possible D gene (6 bases). The CDR3 extends over 14 amino acids. The CDR3 DNA reads TGTGCCAGCAGCCGGGGACTGCACTCCTACGAGCGGTACTTC. It codes for CASSRGLHSYERYF.

This chain joins TRBV27 and TRBJ2-7; 14 bases agree with TRBD2. The germline gives CDR1 MNHEY, CDR2 SMNVEV (reference sequence). The CDR3 totals 15 residues. The J segment lost 6 bases and the V segment lost 6 bases, leaving 7 bases of the junction unmatched. For the CDR3, the DNA is TGTGCCAGCAGCCGGGGACTAGCGGGAGAGGGCGAGCAGTACTTC. Encoded protein: CASSRGLAGEGEQYF.

On this clonotype: The junction shows a germline mismatch at one end, possibly a read error. The genes are TRBV12-3 or TRBV12-4 and TRBJ1-5; the D is unclear. This CDR3 spans 13 amino acids. In DNA form, the CDR3 reads TGCACCAGCAGTTTAGGCGGAAATCAGCCCCAGCATTTT. Its translation is CTSSLGGNQPQHF.

This clonotype was recorded many times. This chain uses TRBV24-1 with TRBJ2-3; tentatively, D is TRBD2 (6 bases). CDR3 length: 12 amino acids. The germline V gene has CDR1 KGHDR and CDR2 SFDVKD. Trimming took off 12 bases at V and 5 bases at J, with 14 bases between the two ends. The DNA for the CDR3 is TGTGCCGTCTACGGGGAGGAAGATACGCAGTATTTT. This encodes CAVYGEEDTQYF.